This T cell receptor (beta chain) was found in a study of blood T cell repertoires in COVID-19. Study-level information: Sites in the United States, Italy and Spain provided acute and convalescent COVID-19 samples. PBMCs, B-cell-depleted T cells, or T cells provided the cDNA or gDNA that made up the material.

In the source study's methods: Scientists estimated how many nucleated cells there were by amplifying reference gene primers. Generated by immunoSEQ multiplex PCR, the TCRdb table keeps only in-frame clones and is missing some. V, J and clone size are taken as reported in that table, and D and trimming were inferred from the DNA itself. The sample carries 200,000 to 250,000 clones, around 83% recorded once. The source is a woman in her thirties or forties who had recovered from COVID-19. Sequenced sample: peripheral blood.

CDR3 loop: CASRRQINQPQHF. DNA for the CDR3: TGTGCCAGCAGACGACAAATCAATCAGCCCCAGCATTTT. The chain is built from TRBV27 and TRBJ1-5, with no clear D. V was cut by 6 bases and J by 3 bases, with 9 bases left in between. Looked up from germline, CDR1 is MNHEY and CDR2 is SMNVEV (reference sequence). The CDR3 loop spans 13 amino acids.